This TCR beta chain was sequenced during a study of control samples from healthy donors and cancer patients. Sequencing was performed with immunoSEQ multiplex PCR; in TCRdb, only in-frame clones are kept and a portion is missing. The sample includes tens of thousands of clones, 80% to 90% seen only once; the top ten take about 13%. The sequence was obtained from a woman between 55 and 75 years old with lung cancer. The sample consisted of PBMCs.

The CDR3 DNA is TGTGCCAGCAGTCTCGAGACAGGGACTAATGAAAAACTGTTTTTT. This encodes CASSLETGTNEKLFF. The chain has TRBV7-9 and TRBJ1-4; TRBD1 aligns across 7 bases. V lost 6 bases, J lost 2 bases, and 6 bases stayed unmatched. The germline V gene has CDR1 SEHNR and CDR2 FQNEAQ (reference sequence). CDR3 length: 15 residues.